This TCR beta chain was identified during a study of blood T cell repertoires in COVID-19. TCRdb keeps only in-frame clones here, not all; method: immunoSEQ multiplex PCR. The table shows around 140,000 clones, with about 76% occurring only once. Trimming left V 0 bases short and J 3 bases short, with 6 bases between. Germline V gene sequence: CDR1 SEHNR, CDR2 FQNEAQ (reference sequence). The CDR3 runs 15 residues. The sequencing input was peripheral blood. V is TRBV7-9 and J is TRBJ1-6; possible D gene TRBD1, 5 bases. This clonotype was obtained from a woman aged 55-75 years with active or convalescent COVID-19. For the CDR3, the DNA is TGTGCCAGCAGCTTAGCTCAGGGCTATAATTCACCCCTCCACTTT. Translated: CASSLAQGYNSPLHF.